This T cell receptor beta chain was obtained from a study of cytomegalovirus exposure and HLA in healthy donors (dated by TCRdb to 2016 to 2017). In terms of the full investigation: In an earlier analysis of 450 to 750 of the donors, roughly 300 Gb of sequence data and 90 million to 120 million unique TCR beta sequences from about 179 million T cells were reported. Typing coverage differed by locus: A, B, C, DRB1 and DQB1 were typed in about 629-640 donors, DQA1 in roughly 500, DPA1 in around 580, and DPB1 in 472. The T cell repertoires of around 730 subjects were profiled by immunosequencing and related to cytomegalovirus serostatus. On average, approximately 250,000 unique TCR beta nucleotide sequences were sequenced per donor among roughly 430 genotyped donors of the cohort, with roughly 18% of those sequences being non-productive. An earlier analysis of 587 of the donors used high-throughput TCR beta sequencing to judge whether each TCR beta V gene segment behaved as functional or pseudogenic. Roughly 290 gigabases of sequencing data and around 88 million unique TCR sequences made up an early release that covered over 550 HLA-typed donors. A few DR-DQ haplotypes were treated as single units for association and clustering because of strong linkage in the cohort. All discovery cohort repertoires had been generated using a single sequencing platform. The study aimed to test whether cataloging public T cell receptors could reveal signatures of past pathogen exposure. Donor age, sex, ethnicity and CMV serostatus were compiled alongside the repertoire data. To predict cytomegalovirus infection status, the study combined high-throughput TCR immunosequencing, statistical association of individual TCRs with disease status, and machine learning. In the later analysis, no new phenotypic data were used to find candidate immune exposures; instead, reliance was placed on TCR beta sequences and their occurrence across donors. A later analysis re-examined previously published TCR beta repertoires from more than 550 donors and added high-resolution HLA genotyping to investigate patterns of TCR occurrence. Among the roughly 410 genotyped donors, around 79% belonged to the genetic ancestry cluster associated with self-reported Caucasian donors. Besides the first cohort of approximately 710 subjects, a separate validation cohort made up of over 100 different subjects was used. HLA typing included class I and class II loci at four-digit resolution. In a later genetic analysis, genome-wide SNP genotypes for about 55% of the roughly 700 donors were used, and that subset was treated as a discovery cohort. General conclusions and limits of the study: In the study, approximately 160 TCR beta chains were listed as associated with cytomegalovirus. Compared with the roughly 670-donor mean, donors in an Asian-associated ancestry cluster had fewer N-insertions in productive TCRs, according to a later genetic analysis. A later analysis reported that several top co-occurrence clusters appeared linked to parvovirus B19, influenza, CMV and Epstein-Barr virus. Most CMV-associated TCR beta chains appeared to be HLA-restricted in a later analysis, and the HLA associations seemed to be driven largely by CMV exposure. When HLA alleles, especially DR and DQ, strongly co-occurred, attributing TCR associations to individual alleles was difficult. Roughly uniform sequencing depth across donors was assumed in presence/absence analyses, although this assumption may not hold. A later analysis associated about 17,000 TCR beta sequences with specific HLA alleles at a false discovery rate of 0.05. According to the authors, the approach could potentially be generalized to other disease states and immunological phenotypes. Because counts were too low, about 18 rarely observed V segments, including chromosome 9 orphons, were excluded from the earlier analysis of some 540 of the donors. A further reported finding was that TCR beta sequences accurately predicted the HLA-A and HLA-B alleles for most subjects in the first cohort. In this cohort, only TCR beta chains were sequenced, and detectable features were limited by the absence of alpha or paired-chain data. Because HLA typing was unavailable for some donors at each locus, only the typed subset was used in association tests. In a later analysis, HLA-associated TCR beta chains showed more clonal expansion and lower generation probabilities than non-associated chains that were equally common. Three of the identified cytomegalovirus-associated TCR beta chains were confirmed in vitro to be specific for cytomegalovirus antigens. Linkage disequilibrium might explain the correlated functional status among segregating V segments, but an unknown experimental factor could not be ruled out. Because the 87-base-pair reads could not distinguish some IMGT-functional V segments, including TRBV6-2 and TRBV6-3, those segments were excluded. V-gene and J-gene trimming of TCR beta chains was associated with a missense DCLRE1C variant in a later genetic analysis, and the association was replicated in an independent cohort. In an earlier analysis of 587 of the donors, most TCR beta V segments appeared in productive rearrangements about 87% or about 30% of the time, broadly matching IMGT annotations. Across donors, most TCR sequences were observed very rarely, whereas some public TCRs were present in many individuals. A group of highly shared sequence variants was considered likely to be a technical artifact of the sequencing pipeline. Immune exposure information for the cohort was limited to CMV serostatus. The classifier was reported to diagnose cytomegalovirus status with high specificity and sensitivity in both the original and validation cohorts. According to a later analysis, TCR association rates differed among HLA loci, with DRB1 alleles showing the most associated TCRs and HLA-C alleles showing the fewest.

The germline V gene (reference sequence) provides CDR1 DFQATT and CDR2 SNEGSKA. Counted from cysteine to phenylalanine, this CDR3 has 11 amino acids. CDR3 DNA only is kept here, 33 bases in frame from base 1. V is clipped by 3 bases and J by 9 bases, and the sequence between their germline boundaries is 12 bases long. Library construction relied on the immunoSEQ multiplex PCR assay. For the multiplex PCR, a mixture combining 60 forward primers for TCR Vbeta segments and 13 reverse primers for TCR Jbeta segments was used. The CDR3 region of rearranged TCR beta genes was amplified from genomic DNA with a multiplex PCR assay. The Illumina HiSeq System was used to sequence the amplified TCR beta libraries as 87-base-pair reads. The study's processing was this. A later analysis tallied 70 million to 100 million unique TCR beta chains across the 550 to 850 repertoires, and approximately 9.9 million of those chains were shared by two or more donors. Raw reads were error-corrected and collapsed into unique sequences with a nearest-neighbor algorithm that merged closely related sequences to remove PCR and sequencing errors. Alignment of CDR3 sequences to IMGT reference sequences was used to assign V, D and J gene segments. For a sequence to be retained, at least a six-nucleotide match to both a V gene segment and a J gene segment was required. Rearrangements were classified as productive when the CDR3 lacked stop codons and remained in frame with V and J, and all other rearrangements were classified as non-productive. Following IMGT convention, CDR3 was defined as the stretch from the second conserved V-encoded cysteine to the conserved J-encoded phenylalanine. Sequences without an unambiguous match to a single V gene segment were excluded from the earlier analysis of several hundred of the donors. In an earlier analysis of approximately 550 of the donors, V segments were called functional above 56.7% productive rearrangements and were called segregating when the between-donor standard deviation exceeded 5%. A statistical classification framework was built to diagnose cytomegalovirus status from the catalog of TCR beta chain sequences. In a later analysis, TCR nucleotide sequences were compared against IMGT/GENE-DB human TR gene sequences so that V and J genes could be assigned. Using the TCRdist pipeline, a later analysis assigned CDR3 sequences along with most-parsimonious VDJ recombination scenarios. A later analysis defined each TCR beta chain by its CDR3 amino acid sequence plus V-gene family, and excluded reads lacking a unique V-gene family. In a later analysis, approximately 640 highly shared, low-generation-probability nucleotide sequences were removed to address suspected cross-contamination and a sequencing artifact. A later analysis calculated a clonal expansion index for each public chain from normalized within-repertoire ranks of inferred template counts. In a later analysis, generation probabilities were computed using a VDJ recombination model fitted to out-of-frame rearrangements, and the results were checked against IGoR. Hypergeometric tests were used in a later analysis to score TCR-TCR, TCR-HLA and TCR-CMV co-occurrence, with a repertoire-size bias correction applied to the TCR pairs. A later analysis estimated false discovery rates by permuting HLA or CMV assignments 20 times. A later analysis grouped co-occurring TCRs with DBSCAN, adding TCRdist sequence similarity when clustering within HLA-allele-positive subsets. Repertoires with fewer than 30,000 or more than 120,000 public chains were left out of co-occurrence clustering, as were five repertoires with anomalous nucleotide sharing. Drawn from immuneACCESS, this table holds only the in-frame rearrangements with V and J called that TCRdb kept. Clones are partly lost; checked studies trace under half to an unresolved V gene and leave the rest unexplained. V and J calls and clone size come straight from that table; D and trimming were deduced from the DNA. The sample profile shows 200,000 or so clones; roughly 73% of them were found once. Together, the top ten hold 2.1% of the sample.

A note on this clone: Its target antigen remains unknown. Per-nucleotide qualities are absent, and no much larger clonotype sits a single base away.

The cohort consisted of more than 650 healthy bone marrow donors. Cohort members were all nominally healthy when sampled, although unrecorded immune exposures were likely present. The donor tested CMV seropositive, placing the donor among the roughly 270 seropositive members of the cohort. Every donor gave a peripheral blood sample, and the peripheral blood mononuclear cells from that sample were used for TCR beta sequencing. Genomic DNA was extracted from the blood cell samples with the Qiagen DNeasy Blood Extraction Kit. This TCR was sampled from a woman in her twenties or thirties in good health and CMV-seropositive. Sequenced: PBMCs. This sequence uses TRBV20-1 and TRBJ2-7; a confident D gene designation cannot be given. CDR3 region: CSASGPVRQYF. The DNA sequence follows: TGCAGTGCTAGTGGGCCTGTGCGGCAGTACTTC.